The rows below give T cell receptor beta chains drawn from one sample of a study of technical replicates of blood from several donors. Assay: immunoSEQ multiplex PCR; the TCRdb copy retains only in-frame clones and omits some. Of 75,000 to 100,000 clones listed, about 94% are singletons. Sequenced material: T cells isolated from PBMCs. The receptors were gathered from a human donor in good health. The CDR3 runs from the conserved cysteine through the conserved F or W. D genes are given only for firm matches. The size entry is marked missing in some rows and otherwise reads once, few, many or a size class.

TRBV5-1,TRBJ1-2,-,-,TGCGCCAGCAGCTTGAATTCATGGCAGGGGTCCGGCTACACCTTC,CASSLNSWQGSGYTF
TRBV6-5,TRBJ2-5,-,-,TGTGCCAGCACCCCCGCCCCTAAATACCAAGAGACCCAGTACTTC,CASTPAPKYQETQYF
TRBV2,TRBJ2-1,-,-,TGTGCCAGCAGTGACAGTTACAATGAGCAGTTCTTC,CASSDSYNEQFF
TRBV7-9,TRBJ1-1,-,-,TGTGCCAGCAGCCCCCCCGGCGGGGCCAACACTGAAGCTTTCTTT,CASSPPGGANTEAFF
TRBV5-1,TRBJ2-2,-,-,TGCGCCAGCAGCAGGTATCCCGGGGAGGACACCGGGGAGCTGTTTTTT,CASSRYPGEDTGELFF
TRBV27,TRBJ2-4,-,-,TGTGCCAGCAGTTTATTAATACAGCTCCTAAGGGGCATTCAGTACTTC,CASSLLIQLLRGIQYF
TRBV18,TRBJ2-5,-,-,TGTGCCAGCTCACCACCGACCAACGGGGAGACCCAGTACTTC,CASSPPTNGETQYF
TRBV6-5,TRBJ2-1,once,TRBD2,TGTGCCAGCACTTCGACTAGCGGGGGCTACAATGAGCAGTTCTTC,CASTSTSGGYNEQFF
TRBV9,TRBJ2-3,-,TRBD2,TGTGCCAGCGATTCTAGCGGGAACTCAGATACGCAGTATTTT,CASDSSGNSDTQYF
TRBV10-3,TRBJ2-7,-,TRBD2,TGTGCCATCAGTGAGGGCGGGAGCTACGAGCAGTACTTC,CAISEGGSYEQYF
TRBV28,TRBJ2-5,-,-,TGTGCCAGCAACCACTACCGGGACACCCTAATGGGAGAGACCCAGTACTTC,CASNHYRDTLMGETQYF
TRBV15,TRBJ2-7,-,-,TGTGCCACCAGCATGGGCAGGGGACCCTACGAGCAGTACTTC,CATSMGRGPYEQYF
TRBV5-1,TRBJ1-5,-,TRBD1,TGCGCCAGCAGCCCCACAGGGGTAGGCCAGCCCCAGCATTTT,CASSPTGVGQPQHF
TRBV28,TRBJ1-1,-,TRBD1,TGTGCCAGCACCCGCTGGCAGGGGGCTAGTGAAGCTTTCTTT,CASTRWQGASEAFF
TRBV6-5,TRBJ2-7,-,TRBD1,TGTGCCAGCAGTTACTCGAGCCGACAGGGCTCCTACGAGCAGTACTTC,CASSYSSRQGSYEQYF
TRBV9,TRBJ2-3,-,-,TGTGCCAGCAGCGTAGGTAGGCTAGCGACAGATACGCAGTATTTT,CASSVGRLATDTQYF
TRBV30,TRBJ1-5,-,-,TGTGCCTGGAGTACAGGGTCAAATAGCAATCAGCCCCAGCATTTT,CAWSTGSNSNQPQHF
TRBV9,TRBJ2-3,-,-,TGTGCCAGCAGCGCTCTTTTTGGGGGGGCAAGCCCAGATACGCAGTATTTT,CASSALFGGASPDTQYF
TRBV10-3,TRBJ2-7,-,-,TGTGCCATCAGGGACCGGGACTGGGGGGAGCAGTACTTC,CAIRDRDWGEQYF
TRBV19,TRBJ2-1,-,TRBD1,TGTGCCAGTAGTAGAGGACAGGGGGCCAACAATGAGCAGTTCTTC,CASSRGQGANNEQFF
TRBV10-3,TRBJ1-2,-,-,TGTGCCATCAGTCAGGGGACGGACTATGGCTACACCTTC,CAISQGTDYGYTF
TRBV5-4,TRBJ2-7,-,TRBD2,TGTGCCAGCAGCGAGACTAGCGCCTCCTACGAGCAGTACTTC,CASSETSASYEQYF
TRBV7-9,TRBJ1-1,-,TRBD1,TGTGCCAGCAGCCCCGCCGGGACAGGGGAATCTGAAGCTTTCTTT,CASSPAGTGESEAFF
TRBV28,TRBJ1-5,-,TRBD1,TGTGCCAGCACCGCCGGGACAGGCTATAGCAATCAGCCCCAGCATTTT,CASTAGTGYSNQPQHF
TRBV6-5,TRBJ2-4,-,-,TGTGCCAGCAGCACCTCAGGGATAGCCAAAAACATTCAGTACTTC,CASSTSGIAKNIQYF
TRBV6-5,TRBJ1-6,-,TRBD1,TGTGCCAGCAGTTACTCGACAGGGAAGAATTCACCCCTCCACTTT,CASSYSTGKNSPLHF
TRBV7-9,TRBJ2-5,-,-,TGTGCCAGCAGCTTAGATGCGTTTGAGACCCAGTACTTC,CASSLDAFETQYF
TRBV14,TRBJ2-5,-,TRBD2,TGTGCCAGCAGCCCCCGGACTAGCGGGGGGTTATACTTC,CASSPRTSGGLYF
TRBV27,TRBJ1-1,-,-,TGTGCCAGCAGTTCCCATCAGAACACTGAAGCTTTCTTT,CASSSHQNTEAFF
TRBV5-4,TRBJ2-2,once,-,TGTGCCAGCAGCTTGATTTCTAGCCGCCACACCGGGGAGCTGTTTTTT,CASSLISSRHTGELFF
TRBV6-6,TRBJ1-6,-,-,TGTGCCAGCGGCGAGCAGGGCAGCTCCTATAATTCACCCCTCCACTTT,CASGEQGSSYNSPLHF
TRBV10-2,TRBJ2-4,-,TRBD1,TGCGCCAGCAGTGAGTTGGGACAGGGGAAAAACATTCAGTACTTC,CASSELGQGKNIQYF
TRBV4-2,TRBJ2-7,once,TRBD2,TGTGCCAGCAGCCCTCTAGCGGGGGACTCCTACGAGCAGTACTTC,CASSPLAGDSYEQYF
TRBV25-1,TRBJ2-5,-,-,TGTGCCAGCACCCATTCAGGGCGACACGTAGAGACCCAGTACTTC,CASTHSGRHVETQYF
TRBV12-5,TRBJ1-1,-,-,TGTGCTAGTGGTTTGACTAACGGCATTGAAGCTTTCTTT,CASGLTNGIEAFF
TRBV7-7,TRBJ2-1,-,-,TGTGCCAGCAGTCCACACGCGATGGAGATTAATGAGCAGTTCTTC,CASSPHAMEINEQFF
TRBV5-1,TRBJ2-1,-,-,TGCGCCAGCAGCGCCGAAAGACGAGGGGAGCAGTTCTTC,CASSAERRGEQFF
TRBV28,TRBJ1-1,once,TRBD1,TGTGCCAGCAGTTCCCCGGGACAGGGGAACACTGAAGCTTTCTTT,CASSSPGQGNTEAFF
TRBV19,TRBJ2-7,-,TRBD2,TGTGCCAGTTCGACTGCCGGGACTAGCGGGAGGGACTGGGCCTACGAGCAGTACTTC,CASSTAGTSGRDWAYEQYF
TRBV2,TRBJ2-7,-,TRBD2,TGTGCCAGCAGTGTCCTAGCGGGAGGGTACGAGCAGTACTTC,CASSVLAGGYEQYF
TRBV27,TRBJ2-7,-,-,TGTGCCAGCAGACCGGTGGGAGGTGCCTACGAGCAGTACTTC,CASRPVGGAYEQYF
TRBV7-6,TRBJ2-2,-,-,TGTGCCAGCAGCTTACAGGGTACCCACCCCAACACCGGGGAGCTGTTTTTT,CASSLQGTHPNTGELFF